This T cell receptor (beta chain) was recovered during a study of breast tumors, draining lymph nodes, adjacent tissues (dated by TCRdb to about 2016). Looking at the study overall: Breast cancer patients provided tumor, adjacent nontumor tissue and axillary lymph nodes, and the study compared the TCR beta repertoires across these three sources. The study was designed to assess the relationships and possible T-cell exchange between tumor, surrounding tissue and draining lymph node repertoires in human breast cancer. Study-wide conclusions, independent of this receptor: The data were considered consistent with the idea that most tumor T cells come from the lymph node and then expand in tumor tissue. Tumors showed preferential V and J gene usage, and their T-cell repertoire diversity fell below that of lymph nodes yet above that of nontumor tissue. The similarity between tumor and nontumor tissue repertoires was significantly greater in luminal-like breast cancer than in basal-like breast cancer. The conclusion that tumor T cells originate in lymph nodes was framed as consistent with a hypothesis rather than directly demonstrated.

The germline V gene specifies KGHDR as CDR1 and SFDVKD as CDR2. Trimming takes 3 bases from V and 2 bases from J, and the germline ends sit 11 bases apart. The CDR3 runs 15 amino acids, cysteine and phenylalanine included. CDR3 DNA is the only sequence kept; it has 45 bases, read in frame from the first base. The axillary draining lymph nodes of breast cancer patients were the source of the lymph node samples. On this clonotype: Its specific antigen is unknown. No base qualities exist here, and no much larger clone lies one base off it.

Sequencing took place on an Illumina HiSeq 2000. TCR beta chain libraries were generated by multiplex PCR amplification. The amplified TCR beta chain products were analyzed by high-throughput sequencing. TCRdb trimmed the raw reads at Q25, called clones with MiXCR and kept productive beta chains. For every CDR3 protein sequence, its rows merge into one entry that carries the most common genes and DNA. This sample holds about 180,000 distinct CDR3 sequences; around a third were observed only once. Around 4% of the sample belongs to the ten largest clones. Material: axillary lymph node tissue. This sequence uses TRBV24-1 and TRBJ2-3; too little of a D gene remains to name it. The TCR was taken from a female donor with breast cancer. Some clones in this sample may be carry-over from other donors' samples. Here the CDR3 is given as CATSDRTEHTDTQYF. In nucleotide form, the sequence is TGTGCCACCAGTGATAGGACGGAGCACACAGATACGCAGTATTTT.